These 14 T cell receptor beta chains originate from one sample sequenced in a study of control samples from healthy donors and cancer patients. Using immunoSEQ multiplex PCR, the repertoire was profiled, and TCRdb retains in-frame clones only, with some absent. The sample has about 180,000 clones; 85% to 90% are singletons. Sequenced input: blood. All receptors come from a woman aged 50 to 60 in good health.

The chain combines TRBV28 with TRBJ1-1; possibly TRBD1 for D (6 bases). V lost 7 bases to trimming and J lost 4 bases, with 13 bases between them. CDR3 size: 13 residues. Germline loops: CDR1 MDHEN, CDR2 SYDVKM. The CDR3 coding sequence is TGTGCCAGCATCGTGGGGGGGCGCACTGAAGCTTTCTTT. Amino acid sequence: CASIVGGRTEAFF.

This clone was counted only a few times. This chain connects TRBV5-4 to TRBJ2-1, with D perhaps TRBD2 (5 bases). Germline CDR1 and CDR2: SGHNT and YYREEE (reference sequence). There are 14 residues in the CDR3. The germline V and J ends were trimmed by 0 bases and 9 bases, with 13 bases remaining between them. The CDR3 loop is CASSLEAGSREQFF. CDR3 DNA sequence: TGTGCCAGCAGCTTGGAGGCGGGTTCTCGTGAGCAGTTCTTC.

The J gene is TRBJ2-7, the V gene TRBV6-6; 9 bases fit TRBD1. Germline values: CDR1 MNHNY, CDR2 SVGAGI (reference sequence). The CDR3 runs 14 residues. Trimming cost V 6 bases and J 2 bases; bases outside gene matches: 5. CDR3 DNA sequence: TGTGCCAGCAGGGAGGGACAGGGTGCCTACGAGCAGTACTTC. The encoded protein is CASREGQGAYEQYF.

This clone has a single count. The chain has TRBV24-1 and TRBJ2-1; D is uncertain. Germline lookup yields CDR1 KGHDR and CDR2 SFDVKD. Deletions cut 2 bases from V and 6 bases from J, with 13 bases between. This CDR3 region has 15 residues. For the CDR3, the DNA is TGTGCCACCAGTGATTCTGGTCCCACGGGCAATGAGCAGTTCTTC. Translating it yields CATSDSGPTGNEQFF.

This rearrangement joins TRBV3-1 (or the pseudogene TRBV3-2) to TRBJ1-4; unclear D gene. The CDR3 runs 16 residues. Germline CDR1 LGHDT, CDR2 YNNKEL (reference sequence). V was trimmed by 0 bases and J by 3 bases, leaving 11 bases between them. The CDR3 DNA sequence: TGTGCCAGCAGCCAAGAGGGGTTTTCAGCTAATGAAAAACTGTTTTTT. Residues: CASSQEGFSANEKLFF.

V gene TRBV5-4 combines with J gene TRBJ1-1; possible D gene TRBD1, 5 bases. Germline-derived CDR1 and CDR2 are SGHNT and YYREEE (reference sequence). Trimming took off 0 bases at V and 2 bases at J, with 8 bases between the two ends. This CDR3 spans 14 amino acids. The CDR3 coding sequence is TGTGCCAGCAGCTTGGGACAGACCAACACTGAAGCTTTCTTT. It specifies CASSLGQTNTEAFF.

The V and J genes are TRBV7-9 and TRBJ1-5, with TRBD1 as a possible D gene (5 bases). The CDR3 is made up of 14 amino acids. Trimming pared 6 bases from V and 7 bases from J, leaving 16 bases between. Germline loops: CDR1 SEHNR, CDR2 FQNEAQ (reference sequence). This CDR3 reads CASSDGDLGQPQHF. Written as DNA, the CDR3 is TGTGCCAGCAGTGATGGGGACTTAGGCCAGCCCCAGCATTTT.

The rearrangement uses TRBV3-1 (or the pseudogene TRBV3-2) and TRBJ2-5; no firm D call. The CDR3 runs 13 residues. CDR1 and CDR2 from the germline V gene are LGHDT and YNNKEL (reference sequence). V lost 1 base to trimming and J lost 1 base, with 4 bases between them. CDR3 nucleotides: TGTGCCAGCAGCCAAGTATTCCAAGAGACCCAGTACTTC. Its protein is CASSQVFQETQYF.

This clone was seen just once. The V call is TRBV5-1, the J call TRBJ2-6, with D hard to call. CDR3 length: 18 residues. Germline values: CDR1 SGHRS, CDR2 YFSETQ. The V end lost 0 bases, the J end lost 0 bases, and 13 bases lay between the germline ends. The DNA of the CDR3 is TGCGCCAGCAGCTTGGATGGGTCAACGGCCTCTGGGGCCAACGTCCTGACTTTC. Protein sequence: CASSLDGSTASGANVLTF.

The CDR3, as DNA: TGTGCCAGCAGTTGGGACAGAGCGAACACTGAAGCTTTCTTT. It codes for CASSWDRANTEAFF. V gene TRBV27 combines with J gene TRBJ1-1; TRBD1 matches at 7 bases. CDR3 length: 14 residues. Losses at the gene ends were 4 bases for V and 1 base for J; bases not matched to a gene: 3. Germline CDR1 reads MNHEY; CDR2 reads SMNVEV (reference sequence).

The rearrangement links TRBV28 to TRBJ2-5, with 8 bases aligning to TRBD2. The CDR3 runs to 14 residues. V lost 8 bases, J lost 1 base, and 6 bases stayed unmatched. The V gene's germline CDR1 is MDHEN and CDR2 SYDVKM. The CDR3 sequence is CASSAGGIQETQYF. Written as DNA, the CDR3 is TGTGCCAGCTCGGCGGGGGGAATCCAAGAGACCCAGTACTTC.

The J gene is TRBJ2-7, the V gene TRBV5-8; D gene unclear. This CDR3 region has 12 residues. Trimming left V 3 bases short and J 2 bases short, with 6 bases between. CDR1 and CDR2 (germline): SGHTS, YDEGEE. The CDR3 sequence is CASSWSTYEQYF. The CDR3 coding sequence is TGTGCCAGCAGCTGGTCAACCTACGAGCAGTACTTC.

V usage is TRBV3-1 (or the pseudogene TRBV3-2) and J usage is TRBJ2-2; D ambiguous. This CDR3 spans 16 amino acids. The V gene lost 7 bases and the J gene lost 6 bases, with 21 bases spanning the gap. Germline CDR1 reads LGHDT; CDR2 reads YNNKEL (reference sequence). CDR3 loop: CASTVDPSGWAGELFF. The CDR3 nucleotides are TGTGCCAGCACCGTTGACCCCTCGGGTTGGGCCGGGGAGCTGTTTTTT.

Regarding this clone: The identical CDR3 is also encoded by other nucleotide sequences in the sample. J is TRBJ1-2 and V is TRBV28; D gene uncertain. Trimming stripped 1 base from V and 5 bases from J, with 2 bases between. Germline V gene sequence: CDR1 MDHEN, CDR2 SYDVKM. CDR3 length: 11 residues. CDR3 region: CASSLSYGYTF. CDR3 DNA sequence: TGTGCCAGCAGTTTATCTTATGGCTACACCTTC.